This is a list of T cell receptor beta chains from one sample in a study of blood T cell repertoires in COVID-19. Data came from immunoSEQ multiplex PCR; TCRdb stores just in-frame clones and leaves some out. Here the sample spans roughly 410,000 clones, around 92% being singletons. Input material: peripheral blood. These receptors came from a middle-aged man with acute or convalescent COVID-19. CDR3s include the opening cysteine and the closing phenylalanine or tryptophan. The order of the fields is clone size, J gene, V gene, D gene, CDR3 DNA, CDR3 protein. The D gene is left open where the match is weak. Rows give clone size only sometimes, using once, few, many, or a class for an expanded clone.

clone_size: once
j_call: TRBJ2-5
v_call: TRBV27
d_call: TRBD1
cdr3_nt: TGTGCCAGCAGTTCAGGGGGCAGGGGGACCCAGTACTTC
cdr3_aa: CASSSGGRGTQYF

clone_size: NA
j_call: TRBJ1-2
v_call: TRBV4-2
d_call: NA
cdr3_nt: TGTGCCAGCAGCCAAGGTGGCCCCAACTATGGCTACACCTTC
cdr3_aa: CASSQGGPNYGYTF

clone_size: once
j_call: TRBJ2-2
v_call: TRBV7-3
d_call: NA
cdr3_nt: TGTGCCAGCAGCCCCTTCGCCGGGGAGCTGTTTTTT
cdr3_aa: CASSPFAGELFF

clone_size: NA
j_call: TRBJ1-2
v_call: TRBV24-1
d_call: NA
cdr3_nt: TGTGCCACCAGTGAGCAGGGTAGGGACTATGGCTACACCTTC
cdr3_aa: CATSEQGRDYGYTF

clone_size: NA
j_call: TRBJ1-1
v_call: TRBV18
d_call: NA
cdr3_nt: TGTGCCAGCTCAATGCAGAAAACCCCGAACACTGAAGCTTTCTTT
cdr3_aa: CASSMQKTPNTEAFF

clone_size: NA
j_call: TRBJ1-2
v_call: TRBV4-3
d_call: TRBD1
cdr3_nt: TGCGCCAGCAGCCAATCGGACAGGGGGGACTATGGCTACACCTTC
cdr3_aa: CASSQSDRGDYGYTF

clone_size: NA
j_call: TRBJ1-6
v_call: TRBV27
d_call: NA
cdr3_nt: TGTGCCAGCAGCCGGAGCTCCTATAATTCACCCCTCCACTTT
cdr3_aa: CASSRSSYNSPLHF

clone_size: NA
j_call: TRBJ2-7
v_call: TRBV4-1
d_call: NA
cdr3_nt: TGCGCCAGCAGCCAGGTAGGGGGTTTAGTCTACGAGCAGTACTTC
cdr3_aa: CASSQVGGLVYEQYF

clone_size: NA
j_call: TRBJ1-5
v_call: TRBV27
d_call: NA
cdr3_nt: TGTGCCAGCAGTTTAACATACAGTTTCAATCAGCCCCAGCATTTT
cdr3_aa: CASSLTYSFNQPQHF

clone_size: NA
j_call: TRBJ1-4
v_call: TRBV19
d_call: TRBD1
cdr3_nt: TGTGCCAGTAGTGACAGGGGGCATGAAAAACTGTTTTTT
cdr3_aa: CASSDRGHEKLFF

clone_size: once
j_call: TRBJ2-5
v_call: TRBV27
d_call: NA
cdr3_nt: TGTGCCAGCAGTTCAGGCAACATAGAATCGGAGACCCAGTACTTC
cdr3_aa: CASSSGNIESETQYF

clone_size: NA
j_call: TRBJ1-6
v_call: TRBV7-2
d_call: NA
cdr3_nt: TGTGCCAGCAGCTTAGAGGGGAATTCACCCCTCCACTTT
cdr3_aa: CASSLEGNSPLHF

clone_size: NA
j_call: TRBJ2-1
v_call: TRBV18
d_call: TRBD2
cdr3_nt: TGTGCCAGCTCACCAACAGGACTAGCATTCGATGAGCAGTTCTTC
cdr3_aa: CASSPTGLAFDEQFF

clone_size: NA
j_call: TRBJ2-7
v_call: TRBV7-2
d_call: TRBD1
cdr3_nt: TGTGCCAGCAGCTTATCAACCGGGACAGGGGGCTACGAGCAGTACTTC
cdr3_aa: CASSLSTGTGGYEQYF

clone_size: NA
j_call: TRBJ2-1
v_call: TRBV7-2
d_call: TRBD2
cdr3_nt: TGTGCCAGCAGCTTAGGGGCGGGGGGACGAAATGAGCAGTTCTTC
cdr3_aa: CASSLGAGGRNEQFF

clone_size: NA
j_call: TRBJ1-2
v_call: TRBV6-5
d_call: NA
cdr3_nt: TGTGCCAGCAGTTACTCGGCAGGTCATGGCTACACCTTC
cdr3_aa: CASSYSAGHGYTF

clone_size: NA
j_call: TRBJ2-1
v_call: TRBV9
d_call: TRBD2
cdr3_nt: TGTGCCAGCAGCGTGGCAAGCGGGGGAGGTGAGCAGTTCTTC
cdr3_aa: CASSVASGGGEQFF

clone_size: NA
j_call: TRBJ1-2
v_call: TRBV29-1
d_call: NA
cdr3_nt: TGCAGCGTTGAAGAGAGGGTTCCCGATGGCTACACCTTC
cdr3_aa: CSVEERVPDGYTF

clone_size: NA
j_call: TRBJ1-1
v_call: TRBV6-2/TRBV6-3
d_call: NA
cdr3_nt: TGTGCCAGCAGTGACCCGGTGGGGGGAGACACTGAAGCTTTCTTT
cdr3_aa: CASSDPVGGDTEAFF

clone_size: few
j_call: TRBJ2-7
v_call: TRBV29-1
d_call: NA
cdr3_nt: TGCAGCGTTGAAGCCGAGATCGGCTACGAGCAGTACTTC
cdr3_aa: CSVEAEIGYEQYF

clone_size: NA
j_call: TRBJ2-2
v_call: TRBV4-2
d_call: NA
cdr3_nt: TGTGCCAGCAGCCAAGAGAGGGAGTGGGCCGGGGAGCTGTTTTTT
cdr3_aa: CASSQEREWAGELFF

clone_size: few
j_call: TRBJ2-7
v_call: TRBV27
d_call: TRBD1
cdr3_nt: TGTGCCAGCACCCCAAGATTTGGGACAGAGGTCTACGAGCAGTACTTC
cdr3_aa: CASTPRFGTEVYEQYF

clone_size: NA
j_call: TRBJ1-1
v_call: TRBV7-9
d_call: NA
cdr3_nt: TGTGCCAGCAGCTTCACAGGAAAGAACACTGAAGCTTTCTTT
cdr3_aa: CASSFTGKNTEAFF